This T cell receptor beta chain was identified during a study of a mutant IDH1 vaccine in newly diagnosed glioma. The wider study: Patients were started on vaccination 4-6 weeks after radiotherapy alone, or with temozolomide cycles.

Study-level findings and limits: Pseudoprogression seemed unlinked to shifts in top peripheral T cell clonotypes. The vaccine induced immune responses, and these occurred in 93.3% of patients.

About this clone: Antigen specificity is unknown.

The V and J ends lost 8 bases and 6 bases respectively, with 11 bases between them. The germline V gene has CDR1 ENHRY and CDR2 SYGVKD. The CDR3 sequence is 11 residues long. Sequencing was performed with immunoSEQ multiplex PCR; in TCRdb, only in-frame clones are kept and a portion is missing. This table has almost 95,000 clones, 89% appearing once. The sample's time point: week 47, end of study. The vaccine gave 300 ug of a 20-mer mutant IDH1 peptide subcutaneously per dose. The patients were given eight vaccinations, one each in weeks 1, 3, 5, 7, 11, 15, 19 and 23. The receptor's source is a woman aged 50 to 60 with glioma. This chain uses TRBV10-3 with TRBJ2-7; D call uncertain. The sequencing used PBMCs, collected from a glioma patient whose treatment included an IDH1 peptide vaccine. As DNA, the CDR3 is TGTGCCATCGGCAGCTTTGGCGAGCAGTACTTC. Protein sequence: CAIGSFGEQYF.